This T cell receptor (beta chain) was recovered during a study of relationships among human T cell subsets. Germline V lookup: CDR1 MNHEY, CDR2 SVGAGI. Trimming removed 6 bases from V and 3 bases from J, with 9 bases in between. The CDR3 has 13 amino acids. TCR alpha and beta CDR3s were amplified from mRNA by semiquantitative ARM-PCR. ARM-PCR used tagged nested gene-specific primers, then communal superprimers for exponential amplification. TCRdb ran MiXCR on the multiplex PCR reads and lists one entry per CDR3 protein. The sample lists approximately 15,000 distinct CDR3 sequences, around 62% occurring once.

This chain joins TRBV6-5 and TRBJ1-5; the D is unclear. Source material: total T cells sorted from blood. This clonotype originated in a man in his forties or fifties in good health. The CDR3 bases are TGTGCCAGCAGCCTGGACCACAATCAGCCCCAGCATTTT. It encodes CASSLDHNQPQHF.